A single sample is the source of the 28 T cell receptor beta chains below, sequenced in a study of blood T cell repertoires in COVID-19. Only in-frame clones appear in the TCRdb table, and some are missing; sequencing was by immunoSEQ multiplex PCR. There are tens of thousands of clones in the sample; around nine tenths occur only once, and approximately 6% lies in the top ten. Sample: peripheral blood. The receptors here all came from a woman aged 55 to 70 with COVID-19, enrolled during active disease.

This chain joins TRBV19 and TRBJ1-1, with D possibly being TRBD1 (6 bases). Trimming took 3 bases from V and 4 from J, leaving 12 bases between them. This CDR3 spans 14 amino acids. Germline-derived CDR1 and CDR2 are LNHDA and SQIVND (reference sequence). CDR3 loop: CASSIRGGLTEAFF. CDR3 bases: TGTGCCAGTAGTATCAGGGGAGGGCTCACTGAAGCTTTCTTT.

V and J are TRBV29-1 and TRBJ2-7; D is unclear. In germline, CDR1 is SQVTM, CDR2 ANQGSEA. V lost 7 bases and J 2 bases, leaving 15 bases between the germline ends. The CDR3 sequence is 13 residues long. CDR3 DNA sequence: TGCAGCGCTACGATTGGTTCGGCCTACGAGCAGTACTTC. Protein: CSATIGSAYEQYF.

This clone was seen once. The rearrangement uses TRBV30 and TRBJ1-1; 7 bases are shared with TRBD1. This CDR3 has 13 residues. V lost 3 bases to trimming and J lost 7 bases; unmatched junction nucleotides: 8. Germline CDR1 and CDR2: GTSNPN and SVGIG (reference sequence). The CDR3: CAWRGQMRREAFF. In DNA, the CDR3 is TGTGCCTGGAGGGGACAGATGAGACGTGAAGCTTTCTTT. Complete variable domain (other parts from reference TRBV30 and TRBJ1-1): SQTIHQWPATLVQPVGSPLSLECTVEGTSNPNLYWYRQAAGRGLQLLFYSVGIGQISSEVPQNLSASRPQDRQFILSSKKLLLSDSGFYLCAWRGQMRREAFFGQGTRLTVV.

V is TRBV10-1 and J is TRBJ2-5; a possible D gene is TRBD1 (5 bases). V shed 3 bases and J shed 5 bases, with 10 bases lying between them. There are 13 residues in the CDR3. Per germline, CDR1 WNHNN and CDR2 SYGVQD (reference sequence). The CDR3 region is CASSDFSGETQYF. CDR3 coding DNA: TGCGCCAGCAGTGATTTCTCAGGGGAGACCCAGTACTTC.

The genes are TRBV11-2 and TRBJ2-7, with D possibly being TRBD1 (6 bases). The CDR3 extends over 12 amino acids. The V end lost 11 bases, the J end lost 7 bases, and 18 bases lay between the germline ends. Germline CDR1 and CDR2: SGHAT and FQNNGV. CDR3 in DNA: TGTGCCTGGGGGCAGGCTTCGAGAGAGCAGTACTTC. This translates into CAWGQASREQYF. The full variable domain, in which reference TRBV11-2 and TRBJ2-7 provide the parts outside the CDR3, is EAGVAQSPRYKIIEKRQSVAFWCNPISGHATLYWYQQILGQGPKLLIQFQNNGVVDDSQLPKDRFSAERLKGVDSTLKIQPAKLEDSAVYLCAWGQASREQYFGPGTRLTVT.

The J gene is TRBJ2-2, the V gene TRBV4-1; the match to TRBD1 covers 9 bases. Germline values: CDR1 MGHRA, CDR2 YSYEKL. After removal of 3 bases from V and 5 bases from J, the junction contained 4 bases not matched to a gene. CDR3 size: 15 residues. The CDR3 DNA reads TGCGCCAGCAGCCAGGACAGGGGTCGGACCGGGGAGCTGTTTTTT. Its translation: CASSQDRGRTGELFF.

The rearrangement links TRBV27 to TRBJ2-1, with D unresolved. V lost 0 bases and J 5 bases, leaving 8 bases between the germline ends. This CDR3 comprises 14 residues. The germline CDR1 and CDR2 sequences are MNHEY and SMNVEV (reference sequence). CDR3 in amino acids: CASSLSSSHNEQFF. CDR3 nucleotides: TGTGCCAGCAGTTTATCGAGTTCCCACAATGAGCAGTTCTTC.

CDR3 region: CASSFTGEETQYF. As DNA, the CDR3 is TGTGCCAGCAGTTTCACAGGGGAGGAGACCCAGTACTTC. This chain joins TRBV27 and TRBJ2-5, with 7 bases that match TRBD1. Trimming cost V 3 bases and J 5 bases; bases outside gene matches: 3. The CDR3 sequence is 13 residues long. In germline, CDR1 is MNHEY, CDR2 SMNVEV (reference sequence).

The chain has TRBV6-6 and TRBJ1-2, with TRBD1 matching over 8 bases. Trimming removed 6 bases from V and 3 bases from J; junction bases left unmatched: 3. The CDR3 is 13 amino acids. Germline CDR1 reads MNHNY; CDR2 reads SVGAGI (reference sequence). CDR3 in DNA: TGTGCCAGCAGAGAACAGGGGGACTATGGCTACACCTTC. Residues: CASREQGDYGYTF.

The genes are TRBV24-1 and TRBJ1-5; tentatively, D is TRBD1 (6 bases). CDR1 is KGHDR, CDR2 SFDVKD, per germline. The ends were cut back, 5 bases at V and 7 bases at J, with 20 bases in the middle. This CDR3 has 16 residues. The CDR3 here is CATSGPAGAAMQPQHF. The CDR3 DNA is TGTGCCACCAGTGGTCCGGCGGGGGCGGCCATGCAGCCCCAGCATTTT.

This clone was picked up a small number of times. The chain uses TRBV28 and TRBJ1-1; D may be TRBD1 (6 bases). The CDR3 has 12 amino acids. Per the germline V gene, CDR1 is MDHEN and CDR2 is SYDVKM. Trimming removed 7 bases at V and 8 bases at J, with 14 bases between. The CDR3 loop is CASKGGVEEAFF. The CDR3 DNA sequence: TGTGCCAGCAAAGGGGGGGTTGAGGAAGCTTTCTTT.

The rearrangement joins TRBV6-2 or TRBV6-3 to TRBJ2-3; D may be TRBD2 (6 bases). Between the trimmed V and J ends, which lost 1 base and 5 bases, there was a span of 13 bases. CDR1 and CDR2 from the germline V gene are MNHEY and SVGEGT. This CDR3 is 15 amino acids long. In nucleotides, the CDR3 is TGTGCCAGCAGTTACTGGAGGGAGAGAGTAGATACGCAGTATTTT. Encoded protein: CASSYWRERVDTQYF.

The chain employs TRBV27 and TRBJ2-2; maybe TRBD1 (5 bases). The CDR3 is 15 residues long. Trimming removed 5 bases at V and 0 bases at J, with 10 bases between. Per the germline V gene, CDR1 is MNHEY and CDR2 is SMNVEV (reference sequence). The CDR3 bases are TGTGCCAGCAGTATGACAGTACCGAACACCGGGGAGCTGTTTTTT. Protein: CASSMTVPNTGELFF.

The rearrangement joins TRBV29-1 to TRBJ1-4; D remains ambiguous. From germline, CDR1 is SQVTM and CDR2 ANQGSEA. The V and J ends lost 5 bases and 8 bases respectively, with 12 bases between them. The CDR3 sequence is 12 residues long. CDR3 DNA: TGCAGCGTTTCAATCTCTCGGGAAAAACTGTTTTTT. Encoded protein: CSVSISREKLFF.

This rearrangement joins TRBV10-3 to TRBJ1-2; TRBD1 matches at 8 bases. The V gene's germline CDR1 is ENHRY and CDR2 SYGVKD. V shed 2 bases, J shed 6 bases, and the junction held 8 bases outside the gene matches. The CDR3 covers 15 residues. The CDR3 region has the DNA TGTGCCATCAGTGAGGACCAGGGGGCGCCGCATGGCTACACCTTC. Its protein product is CAISEDQGAPHGYTF.

This clone was seen a handful of times. The V and J genes are TRBV19 and TRBJ2-3, with D uncertain. The length of the CDR3 is 13 residues. Germline CDR1 LNHDA, CDR2 SQIVND (reference sequence). Trimming removed 6 bases at V and 0 bases at J, with 7 bases between. In DNA form, the CDR3 reads TGTGCCAGTAGATCTACGAGCACAGATACGCAGTATTTT. Translating gives CASRSTSTDTQYF.

This chain connects TRBV2 to TRBJ2-4, with 12 bases lining up with TRBD1. The V gene's germline CDR1 is SNHLY and CDR2 FYNNEI. J lost 7 bases, V lost 6 bases, and 1 base had no gene match. The CDR3 runs 13 residues. CDR3: CASRGTGGNIQYF. For the CDR3, the DNA is TGTGCCAGCAGGGGGACAGGGGGCAACATTCAGTACTTC.

This chain connects TRBV5-1 to TRBJ2-1, with D perhaps matching TRBD1 (5 bases). Germline loops: CDR1 SGHRS, CDR2 YFSETQ. The CDR3 is made up of 15 amino acids. With 0 bases removed from V and 6 bases from J, the gap between germline ends came to 13 bases. CDR3 region: CASSLAPGLSNEQFF. DNA of the CDR3: TGCGCCAGCAGCTTGGCCCCAGGGCTCTCCAATGAGCAGTTCTTC.

This chain uses TRBV6-5 with TRBJ1-2, with 7 bases aligning to TRBD1. Germline V gene data show CDR1 as MNHEY and CDR2 as SVGAGI. The junction had 3 bases not matched to a gene; V was cut back by 6 bases and J by 5 bases. The CDR3 runs 12 residues. The CDR3 bases are TGTGCCAGCAGGGCGACAGGGTATGGCTACACCTTC. It encodes CASRATGYGYTF.

The rearrangement links TRBV28 to TRBJ1-4; maybe TRBD1 (5 bases). CDR3 size: 15 residues. Germline V gives CDR1 MDHEN, CDR2 SYDVKM. The V and J ends lost 6 bases and 0 bases respectively, with 11 bases between them. The CDR3 spells CASRPGLPTNEKLFF. In DNA form, the CDR3 reads TGTGCCAGCAGGCCGGGACTCCCAACTAATGAAAAACTGTTTTTT.

The V call is TRBV6-4, the J call TRBJ1-2, with D possibly TRBD1 on 6 matching bases. The CDR3 is 13 amino acids. In germline, CDR1 is MRHNA, CDR2 SNTAGT. V was trimmed by 0 bases and J by 6 bases, leaving 8 bases between them. The CDR3 reads CASSDSGGDGYTF. CDR3 DNA: TGTGCCAGCAGTGACTCAGGGGGTGATGGCTACACCTTC.

The chain carries TRBV28 and TRBJ2-3; 9 bases are a match to TRBD1. The germline CDR1 and CDR2 sequences are MDHEN and SYDVKM. J lost 3 bases, V lost 7 bases, and 8 bases had no gene match. This CDR3 is 15 amino acids long. As DNA, the CDR3 is TGTGCCAGCACCAATGGGGGACAGGGAACAGATACGCAGTATTTT. Amino acids: CASTNGGQGTDTQYF. Drawing the rest from reference TRBV28 and TRBJ2-3, the complete variable domain is DVKVTQSSRYLVKRTGEKVFLECVQDMDHENMFWYRQDPGLGLRLIYFSYDVKMKEKGDIPEGYSVSREKKERFSLILESASTNQTSMYLCASTNGGQGTDTQYFGPGTRLTVL.

The chain links TRBV15 to TRBJ1-6, with TRBD1 matching over 9 bases. CDR1 is LNHNV and CDR2 is YYDKDF in the germline V gene (reference sequence). J was trimmed by 9 bases and V by 1 base; bases with no gene match: 10. This CDR3 has 17 residues. This chain's CDR3 is CATSRGRDRVRGSPLHF. The CDR3 DNA reads as TGTGCCACCAGCAGAGGCAGGGACAGGGTTCGGGGTTCACCCCTCCACTTT.

The chain joins TRBV10-3 to TRBJ1-1, with a possible D match to TRBD1 (5 bases). CDR3 length: 14 residues. The germline V gene has CDR1 ENHRY and CDR2 SYGVKD. Trimming took 6 bases from V and 4 from J, leaving 15 bases between them. The CDR3 sequence: CAISDSKVVTEAFF. CDR3 nucleotides: TGTGCCATCAGCGACAGTAAAGTTGTCACTGAAGCTTTCTTT.

The rearrangement links TRBV27 to TRBJ2-7; TRBD1 aligns across 10 bases. Losses at the gene ends were 6 bases for V and 5 bases for J; bases not matched to a gene: 7. This CDR3 spans 14 amino acids. Germline lookup yields CDR1 MNHEY and CDR2 SMNVEV (reference sequence). CDR3 sequence (DNA): TGTGCCAGCAGAATGGGACAGGGGCCCGACGAGCAGTACTTC. Translation: CASRMGQGPDEQYF.

The genes are TRBV5-1 and TRBJ2-3; 9 bases line up with TRBD2. Germline loops: CDR1 SGHRS, CDR2 YFSETQ. J was trimmed by 3 bases and V by 2 bases; bases with no gene match: 13. CDR3 length: 18 residues. For the CDR3, the DNA is TGCGCCAGCAGCTTTCTAGGCGCTTCGGCGGGAGGGACAGATACGCAGTATTTT. It codes for CASSFLGASAGGTDTQYF. Full variable domain (missing parts from reference TRBV5-1 and TRBJ2-3): KAGVTQTPRYLIKTRGQQVTLSCSPISGHRSVSWYQQTPGQGLQFLFEYFSETQRNKGNFPGRFSGRQFSNSRSEMNVSTLELGDSALYLCASSFLGASAGGTDTQYFGPGTRLTVL.

The chain employs TRBV18 and TRBJ2-3; D remains ambiguous. The germline V gene has CDR1 KGHSH and CDR2 LQKENI. The CDR3 length is 12 residues. Trimming took 5 bases from V and 3 from J, leaving 6 bases between them. CDR3 region: CASSKSTDTQYF. The CDR3 DNA sequence: TGTGCCAGCTCAAAATCGACAGATACGCAGTATTTT.

In DNA form, the CDR3 reads TGTGCCAGCAGTGTATACAATGAGCAGTTCTTC. The encoded protein is CASSVYNEQFF. V gene TRBV12-3 or TRBV12-4 combines with J gene TRBJ2-1; D is ambiguous. The CDR3 loop spans 11 amino acids. The V end was cut by 5 bases, the J end by 4 bases, with 3 bases between.